Below are 2 T cell receptor beta chains sequenced from a single sample in a study of cytomegalovirus exposure and HLA in healthy donors. The PCR used 60 Vbeta and 13 Jbeta primers. Clones were sequenced by immunoSEQ multiplex PCR, and TCRdb holds only the in-frame ones, with some missing. The data hold about 150,000 clones, with just over 65% observed a single time. Sequenced sample: PBMCs. The receptors were gathered from an older woman in good health and CMV-seronegative.

This clone has only one observation. The chain is built from TRBV7-2 and TRBJ2-5, with D tentatively TRBD1 (6 bases). This CDR3 contains 15 residues. Per the germline V gene, CDR1 is SGHTA and CDR2 is FQGNSA. Trimming left V 2 bases short and J 5 bases short, with 15 bases between. The CDR3 region is CASSLSSQGWETQYF. CDR3 nucleotide sequence: TGTGCCAGCAGCTTATCTAGTCAGGGGTGGGAGACCCAGTACTTC.

The V gene is TRBV14, the J gene TRBJ2-1, with 8 positions matching TRBD2. The V gene end was trimmed by 2 bases and the J gene end by 7 bases; junction bases not matched to a gene: 10. CDR1 and CDR2 from the germline V gene are SGHDN and FVKESK. The CDR3 has 16 amino acids. The DNA of the CDR3 is TGTGCCAGCAGCCAAACGGCGGGAGGTTCGGGTAATGAGCAGTTCTTC. Its protein is CASSQTAGGSGNEQFF.